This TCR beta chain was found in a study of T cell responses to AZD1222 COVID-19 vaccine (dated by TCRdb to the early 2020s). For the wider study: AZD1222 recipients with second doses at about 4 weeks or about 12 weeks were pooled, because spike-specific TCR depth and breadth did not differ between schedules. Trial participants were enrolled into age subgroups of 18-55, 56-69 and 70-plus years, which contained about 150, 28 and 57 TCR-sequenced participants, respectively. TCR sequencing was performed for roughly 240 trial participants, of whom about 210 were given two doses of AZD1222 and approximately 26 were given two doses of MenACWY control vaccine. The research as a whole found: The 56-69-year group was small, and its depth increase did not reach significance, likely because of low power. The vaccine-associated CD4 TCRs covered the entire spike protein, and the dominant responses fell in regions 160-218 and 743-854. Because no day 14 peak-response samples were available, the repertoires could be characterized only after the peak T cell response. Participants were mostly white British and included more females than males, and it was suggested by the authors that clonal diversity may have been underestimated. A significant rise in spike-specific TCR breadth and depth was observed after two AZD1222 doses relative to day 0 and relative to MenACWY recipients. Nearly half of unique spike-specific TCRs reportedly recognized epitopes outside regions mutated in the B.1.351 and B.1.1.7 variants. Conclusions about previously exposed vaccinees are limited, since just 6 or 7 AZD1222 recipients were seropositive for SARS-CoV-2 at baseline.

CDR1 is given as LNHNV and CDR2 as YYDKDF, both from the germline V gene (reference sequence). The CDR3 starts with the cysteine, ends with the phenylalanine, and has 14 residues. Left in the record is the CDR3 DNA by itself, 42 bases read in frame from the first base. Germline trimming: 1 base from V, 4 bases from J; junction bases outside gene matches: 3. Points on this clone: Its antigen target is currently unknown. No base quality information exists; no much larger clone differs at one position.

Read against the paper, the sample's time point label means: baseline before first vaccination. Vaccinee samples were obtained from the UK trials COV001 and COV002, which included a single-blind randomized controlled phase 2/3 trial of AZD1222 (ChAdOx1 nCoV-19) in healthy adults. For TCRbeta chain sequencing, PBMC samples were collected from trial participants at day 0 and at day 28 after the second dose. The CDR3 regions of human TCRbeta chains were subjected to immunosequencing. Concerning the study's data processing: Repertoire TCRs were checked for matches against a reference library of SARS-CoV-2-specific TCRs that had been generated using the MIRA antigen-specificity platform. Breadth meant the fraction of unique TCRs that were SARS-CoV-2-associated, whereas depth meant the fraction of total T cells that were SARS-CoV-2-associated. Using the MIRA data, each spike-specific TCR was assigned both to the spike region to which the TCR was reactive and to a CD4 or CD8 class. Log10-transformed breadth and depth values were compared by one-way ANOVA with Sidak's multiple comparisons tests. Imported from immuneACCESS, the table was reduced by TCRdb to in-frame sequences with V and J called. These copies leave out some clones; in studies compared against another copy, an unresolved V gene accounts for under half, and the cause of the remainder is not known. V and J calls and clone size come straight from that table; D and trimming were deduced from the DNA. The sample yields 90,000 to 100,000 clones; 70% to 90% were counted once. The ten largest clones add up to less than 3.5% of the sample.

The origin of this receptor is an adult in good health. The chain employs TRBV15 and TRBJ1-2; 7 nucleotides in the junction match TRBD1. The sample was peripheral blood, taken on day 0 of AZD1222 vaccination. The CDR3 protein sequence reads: CATSRAGGSYGYTF. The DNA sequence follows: TGTGCCACCAGCAGAGCAGGGGGGAGCTATGGCTACACCTTC. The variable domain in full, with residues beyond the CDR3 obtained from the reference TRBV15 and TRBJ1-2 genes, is DAMVIQNPRYQVTQFGKPVTLSCSQTLNHNVMYWYQQKSSQAPKLLFHYYDKDFNNEADTPDNFQSRRPNTSFCFLDIRSPGLGDTAMYLCATSRAGGSYGYTFGSGTRLTVV.